The next 26 T cell receptor beta chains were all read from a single sample in a study of T cell changes during pregnancy in multiple sclerosis. Method: immunoSEQ multiplex PCR; TCRdb's copy keeps in-frame clones and lacks some. The sample consists of over 45,000 clones, roughly 90% of them appearing once. The sample in question was peripheral blood, obtained in the first trimester of pregnancy. The receptors were sampled from a female donor in good health, enrolled as a control in a pregnancy study.

The V and J genes are TRBV19 and TRBJ1-1; D may be TRBD1 (6 bases). This CDR3 is built from 15 residues. Germline V gene lookup returns CDR1 LNHDA and CDR2 SQIVND (reference sequence). The germline V and J ends were trimmed by 4 bases and 9 bases, with 21 bases remaining between them. CDR3 region: CASSKRTVPGGQAFF. The CDR3 DNA sequence: TGTGCCAGTAGTAAAAGGACAGTTCCTGGGGGACAAGCTTTCTTT.

CDR3 amino acids: CASSYRQSNQPQHF. Written as DNA, the CDR3 is TGTGCCAGCAGTTACAGACAGAGCAATCAGCCCCAGCATTTT. The J gene is TRBJ1-5, the V gene TRBV6-6, with TRBD1 as a possible D gene (5 bases). Germline CDR1 and CDR2: MNHNY and SVGAGI (reference sequence). CDR3 length: 14 amino acids. V lost 2 bases to trimming and J lost 1 base, with 6 bases between them.

The J gene is TRBJ1-1, the V gene TRBV4-2; D remains unclear. The V end lost 0 bases, the J end lost 7 bases, and 9 bases lay between the germline ends. The CDR3 is 13 residues long. The germline V gene encodes CDR1 LGHNA and CDR2 YNFKEQ. CDR3 in amino acids: CASSQDLDYEAFF. DNA of the CDR3: TGTGCCAGCAGCCAAGATTTGGACTATGAAGCTTTCTTT.

This rearrangement joins TRBV7-8 to TRBJ1-2; D may be TRBD1 (6 bases). V lost 4 bases to trimming and J lost 3 bases, with 9 bases between them. Germline V CDR1 and CDR2: SGHVS, FQNEAQ. This CDR3 has 13 residues. The CDR3 DNA is TGTGCCAGCAGCTATGCAGGGGACTATGGCTACACCTTC. Translating it yields CASSYAGDYGYTF.

The J gene is TRBJ2-1, the V gene TRBV19; TRBD2 agrees at 12 bases. With 3 bases clipped from V and 4 bases from J, the junction kept 10 bases outside the gene matches. The germline V gene encodes CDR1 LNHDA and CDR2 SQIVND (reference sequence). The length of the CDR3 is 18 residues. CDR3 coding DNA: TGTGCCAGTAGTATCCGCCTAGCGGGAGGGCCAATATACAATGAGCAGTTCTTC. It is translated as CASSIRLAGGPIYNEQFF. Complete variable domain (other parts from reference TRBV19 and TRBJ2-1): DGGITQSPKYLFRKEGQNVTLSCEQNLNHDAMYWYRQDPGQGLRLIYYSQIVNDFQKGDIAEGYSVSREKKESFPLTVTSAQKNPTAFYLCASSIRLAGGPIYNEQFFGPGTRLTVL.

The chain couples TRBV4-1 to TRBJ1-6; the D gene is possibly TRBD1 (6 bases). This CDR3 has 15 amino acids. Trimming stripped 1 base from V and 7 bases from J, with 11 bases between. The V gene's germline CDR1 is MGHRA and CDR2 YSYEKL. CDR3 loop: CASSQVPGENSPLHF. The CDR3 DNA reads as TGCGCCAGCAGCCAAGTTCCAGGGGAGAATTCACCCCTCCACTTT.

The J gene is TRBJ2-3, the V gene TRBV4-2; TRBD2 matches 12 bases. The CDR3 spans 16 residues. Trimming took 1 base from V and 4 from J; bases not matched to a gene: 3. The germline gives CDR1 LGHNA, CDR2 YNFKEQ. In DNA form, the CDR3 reads TGTGCCAGCAGCCAAGGCCCTAGCGGGGGGGCAGATACGCAGTATTTT. Amino acid sequence: CASSQGPSGGADTQYF.

This chain connects TRBV20-1 to TRBJ1-1; possibly TRBD1 for D (5 bases). CDR1 and CDR2 from the germline V gene are DFQATT and SNEGSKA (reference sequence). V shed 4 bases and J shed 5 bases, with 8 bases lying between them. The CDR3 sequence is 11 residues long. In nucleotides, the CDR3 is TGCAGTGCTACAAGGGGAACTGAAGCTTTCTTT. It encodes CSATRGTEAFF.

This clone was observed a single time. The chain joins TRBV2 to TRBJ2-2, with 7 bases fitting TRBD1. Germline lookup yields CDR1 SNHLY and CDR2 FYNNEI. This CDR3 is 15 amino acids long. Trimming cost V 6 bases and J 2 bases; bases outside gene matches: 6. CDR3 amino acids: CASRSGGTNTGELFF. The CDR3 DNA sequence: TGTGCCAGCAGATCAGGGGGAACCAACACCGGGGAGCTGTTTTTT.

This sequence joins TRBV2 and TRBJ2-1, with 10 nucleotides matching TRBD2. Losses at the gene ends were 5 bases for V and 4 bases for J; bases not matched to a gene: 5. The CDR3 loop spans 15 amino acids. Germline V gene sequence: CDR1 SNHLY, CDR2 FYNNEI. CDR3 sequence reads: CASSSSSGSYNEQFF. The CDR3 DNA reads TGTGCCAGCAGTTCCTCTAGCGGGAGTTACAATGAGCAGTTCTTC.

The V gene is TRBV18, the J gene TRBJ2-3, with 9 nucleotides matching TRBD2. The CDR3 runs 17 residues. With 3 bases clipped from V and 0 bases from J, the junction kept 7 bases outside the gene matches. Germline-derived CDR1 and CDR2 are KGHSH and LQKENI. CDR3 in DNA: TGTGCCAGCTCACCTTTTAGACTAGCGGAGAGCACAGATACGCAGTATTTT. Protein product: CASSPFRLAESTDTQYF.

V and J are TRBV6-5 and TRBJ1-5, with 8 bases aligning to TRBD1. In germline, CDR1 is MNHEY, CDR2 SVGAGI. CDR3 length: 14 residues. V dropped 6 bases and J dropped 6; count of bases not matched to a gene: 7. CDR3 region: CASRLQGGVQPQHF. In nucleotides, the CDR3 is TGTGCCAGCAGATTACAGGGGGGTGTTCAGCCCCAGCATTTT.

The chain carries TRBV19 and TRBJ2-1; 11 bases line up with TRBD2. CDR1 is LNHDA and CDR2 is SQIVND in the germline V gene (reference sequence). Trimming removed 11 bases from V and 4 bases from J; junction bases left unmatched: 4. The CDR3 extends over 13 amino acids. For the CDR3, the DNA is TGTGCCGCCGGGACTAGCGGTTACAATGAGCAGTTCTTC. Its protein is CAAGTSGYNEQFF.

J is TRBJ1-1 and V is TRBV5-1; 9 nucleotides agree with TRBD1. The CDR3 totals 15 residues. The V and J ends lost 4 bases and 4 bases, in that order; junction bases with no gene match: 8. The germline V gene encodes CDR1 SGHRS and CDR2 YFSETQ. CDR3 in amino acids: CASSLGTGQATEAFF. The CDR3 region has the DNA TGCGCCAGCAGCCTGGGGACAGGGCAGGCCACTGAAGCTTTCTTT.

The chain couples TRBV7-6 to TRBJ1-3, with D possibly matching TRBD1 (5 bases). The CDR3 runs to 15 residues. Trimming took 2 bases from V and 4 from J, leaving 12 bases between them. CDR1 and CDR2 from the germline V gene are SGHVS and FNYEAQ. DNA of the CDR3: TGTGCCAGCAGCTTAACGGCAGGGTCCGGAAACACCATATATTTT. This encodes CASSLTAGSGNTIYF.

This clone was picked up a small number of times. The gene calls are TRBV4-2 and TRBJ2-1; D is perhaps TRBD1 (6 bases). The ends were cut back, 0 bases at V and 0 bases at J, with 9 bases in the middle. Germline V gene lookup returns CDR1 LGHNA and CDR2 YNFKEQ. The CDR3 sequence is 16 residues long. DNA for the CDR3: TGTGCCAGCAGCCAAGATGGACAGAGCTCCTACAATGAGCAGTTCTTC. Translated: CASSQDGQSSYNEQFF.

The chain carries TRBV7-9 and TRBJ2-1; TRBD2 is a possible D gene (5 bases). V was cut by 1 base and J by 8 bases, with 12 bases left in between. Per germline, CDR1 SEHNR and CDR2 FQNEAQ (reference sequence). This CDR3 is built from 14 residues. As DNA, the CDR3 is TGTGCCAGCAGCTTAGTAGAGGGTGTCTATGAGCAGTTCTTC. It translates to CASSLVEGVYEQFF.

The chain is built from TRBV19 and TRBJ1-2; 8 nucleotides agree with TRBD1. There are 15 residues in the CDR3. Per the germline V gene, CDR1 is LNHDA and CDR2 is SQIVND (reference sequence). Germline trimming cut 10 bases from V and 0 bases from J; bases unmatched to any gene: 10. The CDR3 DNA reads as TGTGCCACCCTGGACAGGGAGGGTCCTAACTATGGCTACACCTTC. Its translation is CATLDREGPNYGYTF.

This chain links TRBV7-8 with TRBJ2-3; 10 nucleotides align to TRBD2. Germline V gene lookup returns CDR1 SGHVS and CDR2 FQNEAQ. This CDR3 comprises 17 residues. Trimming took 5 bases from V and 0 from J; bases not matched to a gene: 8. The CDR3 protein is CASSARGLALSTDTQYF. The CDR3 DNA sequence: TGTGCCAGCAGCGCCCGGGGACTAGCGCTGAGCACAGATACGCAGTATTTT.

This sequence joins TRBV7-9 and TRBJ2-3; tentatively, D is TRBD2 (5 bases). The V gene's germline CDR1 is SEHNR and CDR2 FQNEAQ (reference sequence). CDR3 length equals 14 residues. The V end lost 2 bases, the J end lost 5 bases, and 11 bases lay between the germline ends. This chain's CDR3 is CASSLTDSVDTQYF. In nucleotides, the CDR3 is TGTGCCAGCAGCTTAACTGATAGCGTAGATACGCAGTATTTT.

This clone was seen only a few times. The chain combines TRBV28 with TRBJ1-4; a possible D gene is TRBD1 (5 bases). Trimming cost V 6 bases and J 4 bases, with 21 bases left between them. The CDR3 sequence is 17 residues long. From germline, CDR1 is MDHEN and CDR2 SYDVKM. CDR3 sequence (DNA): TGTGCCAGCAGACTATTCGAAAGGGGCGGGGTTAATGAAAAACTGTTTTTT. Residues: CASRLFERGGVNEKLFF.

The J gene is TRBJ2-1, the V gene TRBV5-1; D not resolved. V was pared by 0 bases and J by 0 bases, with 7 bases between. The CDR3 runs to 15 residues. CDR1 is SGHRS and CDR2 is YFSETQ in the germline V gene. The DNA for the CDR3 is TGCGCCAGCAGCTTGGTTGTTAGCTCCTACAATGAGCAGTTCTTC. Translating it yields CASSLVVSSYNEQFF.

The chain has TRBV27 and TRBJ2-7; weak D call: TRBD1 (5 bases). The CDR3 contains 14 residues. Trimming shortened V by 5 bases and J by 7 bases, and 18 bases separated the two germline ends. The germline V gene has CDR1 MNHEY and CDR2 SMNVEV (reference sequence). CDR3 DNA: TGTGCCAGCAGTCCGGACACTGTACGTGTGGAGCAGTACTTC. Encoded protein: CASSPDTVRVEQYF.

The chain couples TRBV7-2 to TRBJ2-1; 7 bases map to TRBD2. The CDR3 loop spans 15 amino acids. Looked up from germline, CDR1 is SGHTA and CDR2 is FQGNSA. After removal of 5 bases from V and 9 bases from J, the junction contained 13 bases not matched to a gene. CDR3 protein: CASSTNARGVGEQFF. The CDR3 DNA reads as TGTGCCAGCAGCACGAACGCCCGGGGGGTTGGTGAGCAGTTCTTC.

The rearrangement links TRBV18 to TRBJ1-2, with 8 bases matching TRBD1. CDR1 is KGHSH and CDR2 is LQKENI in the germline V gene. There are 15 residues in the CDR3. Germline trimming cut 5 bases from V and 7 bases from J; bases unmatched to any gene: 12. CDR3 coding DNA: TGTGCCAGCTCATCAAACTCCGGGACAGGAACTGGCTACACCTTC. This translates into CASSSNSGTGTGYTF.

This sequence joins TRBV10-2 and TRBJ2-7, with 11 bases that match TRBD2. Germline values: CDR1 WSHSY, CDR2 SAAADI. V shed 5 bases, J shed 7 bases, and the junction held 4 bases outside the gene matches. The CDR3 runs to 13 residues. This chain's CDR3 is CASSLAGGGEQYF. In nucleotides, the CDR3 is TGCGCCAGCAGTCTAGCGGGGGGCGGAGAGCAGTACTTC.